This TCR beta chain was sequenced during a study of OX40 agonist ivuxolimab in advanced cancers. The data were produced by immunoSEQ multiplex PCR, yet TCRdb's version contains in-frame clones alone and is incomplete. The data hold tens of thousands of clones, with 85% to 90% observed a single time. The source of this sequence is an adult with an advanced solid tumor such as melanoma, head and neck, liver or kidney cancer. Material: CD4+ or CD8+ T cells sorted from blood, obtained in a trial of the OX40 agonist ivuxolimab.

The CDR3 protein is CASSLAREGYEQYF. CDR3 DNA: TGTGCCAGCAGTTTGGCTCGCGAGGGCTACGAGCAGTACTTC. V gene TRBV27 combines with J gene TRBJ2-7, with D maybe TRBD2 (5 bases). The V gene lost 3 bases and the J gene lost 3 bases, with 12 bases spanning the gap. The CDR3 loop spans 14 amino acids. The germline V gene encodes CDR1 MNHEY and CDR2 SMNVEV (reference sequence).